The 27 T cell receptor beta chains in this list originate from one sample, sequenced in a study of CD8 T cells in Susac syndrome (dated by TCRdb to the late 2010s). The library relied on the immunoSEQ multiplex PCR assay. RNA was extracted using the RNeasy kit, and about 0.45 to 1 microgram was reverse transcribed with random hexamers. The raw public reads went through TCRdb reprocessing: fastp at Q25, MiXCR clone calling, in-frame beta chains kept. Merged by CDR3 protein, the rows form single entries marked with the most common genes and DNA. The sample has under 550,000 distinct CDR3 sequences on record, around 83% of them singletons. Under 0.15% of the sample comes from the top ten. The specimen sequenced was CD8+ T cells from PBMCs. All receptors come from a human donor with multiple sclerosis.

The chain carries TRBV5-6 and TRBJ2-6, with 7 bases identical to TRBD1. Germline CDR1 and CDR2: SGHDT and YYEEEE. CDR3 length: 17 residues. V shed 5 bases and J 0 bases; nucleotides not matched to a gene: 8. CDR3 region: CASRLDRESSGANVLTF. The CDR3 DNA reads as TGTGCCAGCAGACTCGACAGGGAGAGCTCTGGGGCCAACGTCCTGACTTTC.

This sequence joins TRBV27 and TRBJ1-1, with no clear D. This CDR3 spans 13 amino acids. The germline CDR1 and CDR2 sequences are MNHEY and SMNVEV (reference sequence). Trimming shortened V by 2 bases and J by 2 bases, and 6 bases separated the two germline ends. Here the CDR3 reads CASSLKANTEAFF. The DNA of the CDR3 is TGTGCCAGCAGTTTAAAGGCCAACACTGAAGCTTTCTTT.

The genes are TRBV16 and TRBJ2-7; 9 bases are shared with TRBD2. This CDR3 is 15 amino acids long. CDR1 is KGHSY and CDR2 is FQNENV in the germline V gene. After removal of 1 base from V and 2 bases from J, the junction contained 3 bases not matched to a gene. In DNA form, the CDR3 reads TGTGCCAGCAGCCAATTGACTAGCGGACCCTACGAGCAGTACTTC. Translating gives CASSQLTSGPYEQYF. The complete variable domain, with remaining parts taken from reference TRBV16 and TRBJ2-7, reads GEEVAQTPKHLVRGEGQKAKLYCAPIKGHSYVFWYQQVLKNEFKFLISFQNENVFDETGMPKERFSAKCLPNSPCSLEIQATKLEDSAVYFCASSQLTSGPYEQYFGPGTRLTVT.

The gene calls are TRBV5-4 and TRBJ2-1; D gene unclear. The CDR3 length is 16 residues. Between the trimmed V and J ends, which lost 0 bases and 0 bases, there was a span of 10 bases. Germline CDR1 and CDR2: SGHNT and YYREEE (reference sequence). The CDR3 DNA reads TGTGCCAGCAGCTTGGAGATCGGAAGCTCCTACAATGAGCAGTTCTTC. As protein: CASSLEIGSSYNEQFF.

CDR3 in DNA: TGTGCCAGCAGCGGCCGGGACAGAGGGCCTGAAGCTTTCTTT. Its protein is CASSGRDRGPEAFF. The V call is TRBV9, the J call TRBJ1-1; TRBD1 agrees at 7 bases. This CDR3 spans 14 amino acids. Germline loops: CDR1 SGDLS, CDR2 YYNGEE. Losses at the gene ends were 3 bases for V and 6 bases for J; bases not matched to a gene: 8.

CDR3 DNA: TGTGCCAGCAGCCAAGACGTGGGGAAGAAGGGTCAATACTTC. Its translation: CASSQDVGKKGQYF. This chain links TRBV3-1 with TRBJ2-4; D is ambiguous. The CDR3 has 14 residues. The germline gives CDR1 LGHDT, CDR2 YNNKEL (reference sequence). The V end lost 0 bases, the J end lost 16 bases, and 19 bases lay between the germline ends. The full variable domain, with the rest looked up from reference TRBV3-1 and TRBJ2-4, is DTAVSQTPKYLVTQMGNDKSIKCEQNLGHDTMYWYKQDSKKFLKIMFSYNNKELIINETVPNRFSPKSPDKAHLNLHINSLELGDSAVYFCASSQDVGKKGQYFGAGTRLSVL.

The chain links TRBV7-9 to TRBJ2-7; D gene unclear. CDR3 length equals 15 residues. The germline V gene encodes CDR1 SEHNR and CDR2 FQNEAQ (reference sequence). Trimming removed 5 bases at V and 7 bases at J, with 21 bases between. CDR3 amino acids: CASSPRIGPMGEQYF. CDR3 nucleotides: TGTGCCAGCAGCCCGCGCATTGGGCCGATGGGGGAGCAGTACTTC. Full variable domain (outside the CDR3, taken from reference TRBV7-9 and TRBJ2-7): DTGVSQNPRHKITKRGQNVTFRCDPISEHNRLYWYRQTLGQGPEFLTYFQNEAQLEKSRLLSDRFSAERPKGSFSTLEIQRTEQGDSAMYLCASSPRIGPMGEQYFGPGTRLTVT.

The chain combines TRBV19 with TRBJ2-1, with D perhaps TRBD1 (8 bases). CDR1 and CDR2 from the germline V gene are LNHDA and SQIVND (reference sequence). The CDR3 is made up of 15 amino acids. V lost 4 bases and J 2 bases, leaving 12 bases between the germline ends. CDR3 sequence: CASSTTGGAYNEQFF. The CDR3 DNA sequence: TGTGCCAGTAGTACAACAGGGGGGGCCTACAATGAGCAGTTCTTC.

The chain has TRBV7-9 and TRBJ2-2, with D unresolved. V was clipped by 1 base and J by 5 bases, with 5 bases between them. CDR3 length equals 13 residues. In germline, CDR1 is SEHNR, CDR2 FQNEAQ (reference sequence). The CDR3 sequence is CASSLEQTGELFF. The CDR3 nucleotides are TGTGCCAGCAGCTTAGAGCAAACCGGGGAGCTGTTTTTT.

This clonotype showed up just a few times. The DNA of the CDR3 is TGTGCCAGCAGCTTTAGGGGCGCCTACGAGCAGTACTTC. Its protein is CASSFRGAYEQYF. V and J are TRBV6-5 and TRBJ2-7, with a possible D match to TRBD1 (5 bases). V lost 6 bases to trimming and J lost 2 bases, with 11 bases between them. Germline V lookup: CDR1 MNHEY, CDR2 SVGAGI. The CDR3 length is 13 residues.

The gene calls are TRBV6-5 and TRBJ1-1; D gene uncertain. Germline CDR1 is MNHEY and CDR2 is SVGAGI. The CDR3 is 11 residues long. The V end lost 2 bases, the J end lost 7 bases, and 5 bases lay between the germline ends. The CDR3 DNA follows: TGTGCCAGCAGTTACCGCAGTGAAGCTTTCTTT. This sequence encodes CASSYRSEAFF.

The chain joins TRBV2 to TRBJ2-2; weak D call: TRBD1 (5 bases). CDR1 SNHLY and CDR2 FYNNEI come from the germline V gene. V lost 8 bases and J 8 bases, leaving 9 bases between the germline ends. The CDR3 runs to 11 residues. The CDR3 nucleotides read TGTGCCAGCGTCCAGGGAGGGGAGCTGTTTTTT. Its translation is CASVQGGELFF.

The rearrangement uses TRBV6-5 and TRBJ2-6; no firm D call. V was cut by 2 bases and J by 0 bases, with 5 bases left in between. This CDR3 has 15 residues. Germline loops: CDR1 MNHEY, CDR2 SVGAGI. The CDR3 coding sequence is TGTGCCAGCAGTTACACCTCCTCTGGGGCCAACGTCCTGACTTTC. Amino acid sequence: CASSYTSSGANVLTF.

The chain couples TRBV6-1 to TRBJ1-2; D is perhaps TRBD1 (6 bases). The germline V gene has CDR1 MNHNS and CDR2 SASEGT. CDR3 length: 14 amino acids. Trimming took 0 bases from V and 5 from J, leaving 10 bases between them. Here the CDR3 DNA reads TGTGCCAGCAGTGAAGCGGCCCAGGGGTATGGCTACACCTTC. It is translated as CASSEAAQGYGYTF.

V and J are TRBV4-1 and TRBJ2-3; tentatively, D is TRBD2 (5 bases). V was cut by 0 bases and J by 2 bases, with 12 bases left in between. The CDR3 runs 16 residues. Germline lookup yields CDR1 MGHRA and CDR2 YSYEKL. The CDR3 spells CASSQDWERYTDTQYF. DNA for the CDR3: TGCGCCAGCAGCCAAGACTGGGAGAGATACACAGATACGCAGTATTTT.

This clonotype was observed a few times. The chain has TRBV7-9 and TRBJ1-2, with D maybe TRBD1 (6 bases). In germline, CDR1 is SEHNR, CDR2 FQNEAQ (reference sequence). The V end was cut by 5 bases, the J end by 8 bases, with 21 bases between. The CDR3 is 15 residues long. The CDR3 DNA reads TGTGCCAGCAGCAATGGACCGGGGGGCGAGGGCGGCTACACCTTC. This sequence encodes CASSNGPGGEGGYTF. Supplemented by reference TRBV7-9 and TRBJ1-2, the full variable domain reads DTGVSQNPRHKITKRGQNVTFRCDPISEHNRLYWYRQTLGQGPEFLTYFQNEAQLEKSRLLSDRFSAERPKGSFSTLEIQRTEQGDSAMYLCASSNGPGGEGGYTFGSGTRLTVV.

V and J are TRBV6-5 and TRBJ2-3; D is uncertain. CDR3 length: 15 amino acids. Germline V gene data show CDR1 as MNHEY and CDR2 as SVGAGI. With 2 bases removed from V and 2 bases from J, the gap between germline ends came to 11 bases. The CDR3 nucleotides are TGTGCCAGCAGTTACACGTTAGCACCCACAGATACGCAGTATTTT. This sequence encodes CASSYTLAPTDTQYF.

This clonotype occurred once. CDR3 nucleotide sequence: TGTGCCACACAGATCACTGAAGCTTTCTTT. It yields the protein CATQITEAFF. The chain couples TRBV2 to TRBJ1-1; D ambiguous. The CDR3 totals 10 residues. Germline V gene sequence: CDR1 SNHLY, CDR2 FYNNEI. V was pared by 10 bases and J by 4 bases, with 7 bases between.

The rearrangement links TRBV12-5 to TRBJ2-7, with TRBD1 matching 10 bases. The V segment lost 3 bases and the J segment 2 bases; nucleotides outside the gene matches: 4. Looked up from germline, CDR1 is LGHNT and CDR2 is FRNRAP. The CDR3 length is 15 residues. CDR3 sequence reads: CASGLPGQGTYEQYF. In nucleotides, the CDR3 is TGTGCTAGTGGTTTACCGGGACAGGGGACCTACGAGCAGTACTTC.

The rearrangement uses TRBV19 and TRBJ1-5, with D possibly TRBD1 on 6 matching bases. The V end was cut by 2 bases, the J end by 2 bases, with 10 bases between. Germline lookup yields CDR1 LNHDA and CDR2 SQIVND (reference sequence). The CDR3 has 15 amino acids. The CDR3 sequence: CASSISAGGNQPQHF. The CDR3 nucleotides are TGTGCCAGTAGTATATCAGCAGGGGGCAATCAGCCCCAGCATTTT.

This rearrangement joins TRBV29-1 to TRBJ1-2, with 11 bases aligning to TRBD1. V gave up 8 bases and J gave up 1 base; unmatched junction bases: 9. Germline V gene data show CDR1 as SQVTM and CDR2 as ANQGSEA. The CDR3 spans 15 residues. The CDR3 sequence is CSIVPDRGLNYGYTF. The CDR3 DNA sequence: TGCAGCATCGTGCCGGACAGGGGGCTTAACTATGGCTACACCTTC.

The rearrangement uses TRBV20-1 and TRBJ1-2; a possible D gene is TRBD1 (5 bases). CDR1 is DFQATT and CDR2 is SNEGSKA in the germline V gene (reference sequence). Deletions cut 0 bases from V and 0 bases from J, with 14 bases between. This CDR3 contains 16 residues. The DNA for the CDR3 is TGCAGTGCTAGAGACGACAGAGATACAGCTAACTATGGCTACACCTTC. Amino acid sequence: CSARDDRDTANYGYTF.

The chain combines TRBV19 with TRBJ2-7, with D maybe TRBD2 (6 bases). Germline V gene sequence: CDR1 LNHDA, CDR2 SQIVND (reference sequence). The length of the CDR3 is 13 residues. The ends were cut back, 4 bases at V and 2 bases at J, with 9 bases in the middle. The CDR3, as DNA: TGTGCCAGTAGTAAGGAGGGGACCTACGAGCAGTACTTC. Translated: CASSKEGTYEQYF.

This chain uses TRBV30 with TRBJ2-5; D might be TRBD2 (7 bases). The V gene lost 5 bases and the J gene lost 5 bases, with 21 bases spanning the gap. The CDR3 totals 15 residues. Germline CDR1 is GTSNPN and CDR2 is SVGIG (reference sequence). CDR3 region: CAWDRGTGGLETQYF. In nucleotides, the CDR3 is TGTGCCTGGGATAGAGGAACGGGGGGCCTCGAGACCCAGTACTTC.

This sequence joins TRBV5-1 and TRBJ2-6; TRBD1 matches 11 bases. With V trimmed by 4 bases and J by 0 bases, 6 bases remained unmatched. The CDR3 extends over 18 amino acids. Germline CDR1 SGHRS, CDR2 YFSETQ. CDR3 in DNA: TGCGCCAGCAGCCTGGGGGACAGGGGGATCTCTGGGGCCAACGTCCTGACTTTC. Encoded protein: CASSLGDRGISGANVLTF. The full variable domain, its missing parts supplied by reference TRBV5-1 and TRBJ2-6, is KAGVTQTPRYLIKTRGQQVTLSCSPISGHRSVSWYQQTPGQGLQFLFEYFSETQRNKGNFPGRFSGRQFSNSRSEMNVSTLELGDSALYLCASSLGDRGISGANVLTFGAGSRLTVL.

The chain uses TRBV11-2 and TRBJ1-1; a possible D gene is TRBD1 (5 bases). The germline V gene has CDR1 SGHAT and CDR2 FQNNGV. The V end was cut by 0 bases, the J end by 7 bases, with 18 bases between. The CDR3 has 16 amino acids. CDR3 region: CASSLDSEGVGVEAFF. The CDR3 region has the DNA TGTGCCAGCAGCTTAGATTCGGAGGGTGTGGGGGTTGAAGCTTTCTTT.

This rearrangement joins TRBV12-3 or TRBV12-4 to TRBJ2-1; D not resolved. The CDR3 spans 16 residues. V lost 6 bases and J 0 bases, leaving 15 bases between the germline ends. The CDR3 here is CASRGKNMNSYNEQFF. The CDR3 DNA reads as TGTGCCAGCAGGGGTAAGAACATGAACTCCTACAATGAGCAGTTCTTC.